These 4 T cell receptor beta chains originate from one sample sequenced in a study of control samples from healthy donors and cancer patients. Sequencing was performed with immunoSEQ multiplex PCR; in TCRdb, only in-frame clones are kept and a portion is missing. The sample contains around 58,000 clones, over 75% of which appear only once. The sequenced sample consisted of blood. The receptors here all came from a man in his fifties in good health.

The rearrangement links TRBV27 to TRBJ1-2; possible D gene TRBD1, 6 bases. The CDR3 contains 15 residues. Germline V gene sequence: CDR1 MNHEY, CDR2 SMNVEV (reference sequence). Trimming cost V 6 bases and J 7 bases, with 21 bases left between them. CDR3 bases: TGTGCCAGCAGCCGAAGCGGGGGGGCACTACGTGGCTACACCTTC. This gives the protein CASSRSGGALRGYTF.

The J gene is TRBJ1-1, the V gene TRBV12-3 or TRBV12-4; D is unresolved. The CDR3 sequence is 11 residues long. V lost 3 bases and J lost 11, with 10 bases in between. DNA of the CDR3: TGTGCCAGCAGTTTCTCAGAACGGGCTTTCTTT. The encoded protein is CASSFSERAFF.

The rearrangement uses TRBV7-2 and TRBJ1-1; a weak D match, TRBD1 (5 bases). The CDR3 spans 12 residues. V gave up 5 bases and J gave up 7 bases, with 11 bases separating them. Germline lookup yields CDR1 SGHTA and CDR2 FQGNSA. This chain's CDR3 is CASSPRGVEAFF. The CDR3 nucleotides are TGTGCCAGCAGCCCACGGGGGGTTGAAGCTTTCTTT.

The CDR3 reads CASSLLGQQETQYF. The CDR3 region has the DNA TGCGCCAGCAGCCTTCTGGGACAGCAAGAGACCCAGTACTTC. The chain is built from TRBV5-1 and TRBJ2-5; TRBD1 agrees at 7 bases. V trimming: 4 bases; J trimming: 2 bases; junction bases outside the gene matches: 5. Germline CDR1 SGHRS, CDR2 YFSETQ. The CDR3 spans 14 residues. The full variable domain, with the rest looked up from reference TRBV5-1 and TRBJ2-5, is KAGVTQTPRYLIKTRGQQVTLSCSPISGHRSVSWYQQTPGQGLQFLFEYFSETQRNKGNFPGRFSGRQFSNSRSEMNVSTLELGDSALYLCASSLLGQQETQYFGPGTRLLVL.